This TCR beta chain stems from a study of T cells after yellow fever vaccination. As for the study in general: Preparation of the low-cell-number fractions used SMART-Seq v4 Ultra Low Input.

They built TCR cDNA with 5'RACE template switching, a step that put in a universal primer site and UMIs. TCRdb reprocessed the 5' RACE reads with MiXCR, giving one entry per CDR3 protein. This repertoire shows about 550,000 distinct CDR3 sequences, 19% found once; its top ten account for 13% to 15%. Study-level findings and limits: Clones from primary vaccination mostly reappeared after the booster (around 96% CD4, over 85% CD8). A weaker but faster secondary response was observed, peaking on day 5 versus 15.

A word on this clonotype: Its antigen remains unidentified.

The material was PBMCs, obtained 15 days after the yellow fever booster vaccination. The origin of this receptor is a man aged 25 to 45 who received the YFV17D yellow fever vaccine.

The CDR3 loop is CASSARLAGGGELFF. DNA for the CDR3: TGTGCCAGCAGCGCCAGACTAGCGGGAGGCGGGGAGCTGTTTTTT. The chain joins TRBV9 to TRBJ2-2; 13 nucleotides align to TRBD2. Trimming took 3 bases from V and 7 from J; bases not matched to a gene: 3. CDR1 is SGDLS, CDR2 YYNGEE, per germline. The CDR3 sequence is 15 residues long. Filled out from reference TRBV9 and TRBJ2-2, the complete variable domain reads DSGVTQTPKHLITATGQRVTLRCSPRSGDLSVYWYQQSLDQGLQFLIQYYNGEERAKGNILERFSAQQFPDLHSELNLSSLELGDSALYFCASSARLAGGGELFFGEGSRLTVL.